This is a list of T cell receptor beta chains from one sample in a study of high-grade serous ovarian cancer treatment subgroups. This table comes from immunoSEQ multiplex PCR, and its TCRdb copy is limited to in-frame clones, with some not included. The sample has several thousand clones, roughly 71% seen once. Source material: tumor tissue. The receptors here all came from a human donor with high-grade serous ovarian cancer. The CDR3 runs from the conserved cysteine through the conserved F or W. The order of the fields is D gene, J gene, V gene, clone size, CDR3 DNA, CDR3 protein. A D gene is named only where the DNA matches it firmly. Where a row states a size, it is once, few, many or the class of an expanded clone; other rows omit it.

TRBD1,TRBJ1-2,TRBV13,once,TGTGCCAGCAGCCCAAGGACAGGGGGAGGCTATGGCTACACCTTC,CASSPRTGGGYGYTF
TRBD1,TRBJ1-1,TRBV5-1,-,TGCGCCAGCAGCTCCGGACAGGGTCGCACTGAAGCTTTCTTT,CASSSGQGRTEAFF
TRBD1,TRBJ1-1,TRBV7-2,-,TGTGCCAGCAGCTTCGGGGGGACAGGAGGCACTGAAGCTTTCTTT,CASSFGGTGGTEAFF
TRBD1,TRBJ2-2,TRBV27,once,TGTGCCAGCGGATTAGGACAGGGGCGCGGGGAGCTGTTTTTT,CASGLGQGRGELFF
TRBD2,TRBJ2-5,TRBV30,-,TGTGCCTGGTCCCGGGGGACAGCGGGGGGCCACCAGACCCAGTACTTC,CAWSRGTAGGHQTQYF
-,TRBJ2-1,TRBV4-1,few,TGCGCCAGCAGCCAAGTTGAGGGCCGCTACAATGAGCAGTTCTTC,CASSQVEGRYNEQFF
-,TRBJ2-5,TRBV7-2,-,TGTGCCAGCAGTCACTCCGGTAGAGGAGAGACCCAGTACTTC,CASSHSGRGETQYF
-,TRBJ1-5,TRBV6-1,-,TGTGCCAGCAGTGAAGCGGGACACAATCAGCCCCAGCATTTT,CASSEAGHNQPQHF
-,TRBJ1-2,TRBV21-1,few,TGTGCCAGCATCACTACCAGCGTGGAGGTATCCGGGGACTATGGCTACACCTTC,CASITTSVEVSGDYGYTF
TRBD1,TRBJ2-5,TRBV7-9,-,TGTGCCAGCAGCTTAGCCGGTACAGGGGACCAAGAGACCCAGTACTTC,CASSLAGTGDQETQYF
-,TRBJ2-1,TRBV2,-,TGTGCCAGCTCTCCAGGGACCAGCTCCTACAATGAGCAGTTCTTC,CASSPGTSSYNEQFF
-,TRBJ1-1,TRBV6-6,few,TGTGCCAGCAGCTATAACAGGGCCGGGAACACTGAAGCTTTCTTT,CASSYNRAGNTEAFF
TRBD2,TRBJ2-2,TRBV10-2,-,TGCGCCAGCAGTGAAGAGGCGGGGGGGAAAACCGGGGAGCTGTTTTTT,CASSEEAGGKTGELFF
TRBD2,TRBJ2-1,TRBV7-2,-,TGTGCCAGCAGCCGCAGGACTAGCGGGCTCCACAATGAGCAGTTCTTC,CASSRRTSGLHNEQFF
-,TRBJ1-6,TRBV19,few,TGTGCCAGTAGTATCGGGCGCTCCTATAATTCACCCCTCCACTTT,CASSIGRSYNSPLHF
-,TRBJ2-7,TRBV6-1,-,TGTGCCAGCAGTCTACAGGGCAACGAGCAGTACTTC,CASSLQGNEQYF
-,TRBJ2-1,TRBV12-5,-,TGTGCTAGTGGTTCGTTAGCCACCAATGAGCAGTTCTTC,CASGSLATNEQFF